This is a list of T cell receptor beta chains from one sample in a study of blood T cell repertoires in COVID-19. Some clones are missing from TCRdb's copy, which holds only in-frame ones; the method was immunoSEQ multiplex PCR. The sample lists more than 30,000 clones, about nine tenths occurring once. The sequencing sample was made of peripheral blood. Source of these receptors: a man aged 60 to 69 with active COVID-19. Each CDR3 is given with its conserved first and last residue. Fields, in order: V gene, J gene, D gene, CDR3 length, CDR3 DNA, CDR3 protein. D genes are given only for firm matches.

v_gene: TRBV11-2; j_gene: TRBJ2-5; d_gene: TRBD1; len: 14; CDR3nt: TGTGCCAGCAGCTTGAGACAGGGGGTGGAGACCCAGTACTTC; CDR3aa: CASSLRQGVETQYF
v_gene: TRBV4-2; j_gene: TRBJ2-3; d_gene: -; len: 13; CDR3nt: TGTGCCAGCAGCCAAACTAGCACAGATACGCAGTATTTT; CDR3aa: CASSQTSTDTQYF
v_gene: TRBV5-1; j_gene: TRBJ2-7; d_gene: TRBD1; len: 15; CDR3nt: TGCGCCAGCAGCTTAGCGACAGGGCCTTCCTACGAGCAGTACTTC; CDR3aa: CASSLATGPSYEQYF
v_gene: TRBV19; j_gene: TRBJ1-4; d_gene: TRBD1; len: 15; CDR3nt: TGTGCCAGTAGTCCCACCTACAGGGGGAATGAAAAACTGTTTTTT; CDR3aa: CASSPTYRGNEKLFF
v_gene: TRBV11-2; j_gene: TRBJ2-2; d_gene: TRBD2; len: 16; CDR3nt: TGTGCCAGCAGCCTGGGGAGGGCAATTGGCACCGGGGAGCTGTTTTTT; CDR3aa: CASSLGRAIGTGELFF
v_gene: TRBV5-1; j_gene: TRBJ2-1; d_gene: -; len: 15; CDR3nt: TGCGCCAGCAGCTTGGTGTTTAGCTCCTACAATGAGCAGTTCTTC; CDR3aa: CASSLVFSSYNEQFF
v_gene: TRBV2; j_gene: TRBJ1-2; d_gene: -; len: 12; CDR3nt: TGTGCCAGCAGTCCAGGGGTCTATGGCTACACCTTC; CDR3aa: CASSPGVYGYTF
v_gene: TRBV30; j_gene: TRBJ2-1; d_gene: TRBD2; len: 15; CDR3nt: TGTGCCGGGGGGACTAGCAGGACTAGCCACAATGAGCAGTTCTTC; CDR3aa: CAGGTSRTSHNEQFF
v_gene: TRBV5-1; j_gene: TRBJ2-7; d_gene: TRBD1; len: 13; CDR3nt: TGCGCCAGCAGCTTCGGGACAGCCTACGAGCAGTACTTC; CDR3aa: CASSFGTAYEQYF
v_gene: TRBV18; j_gene: TRBJ2-2; d_gene: -; len: 12; CDR3nt: TGTGCCATCGTACAGGGCACCGGGGAGCTGTTTTTT; CDR3aa: CAIVQGTGELFF
v_gene: TRBV27; j_gene: TRBJ2-3; d_gene: -; len: 14; CDR3nt: TGTGCCAGCAGTTTTACAGCCTTTGGAGATACGCAGTATTTT; CDR3aa: CASSFTAFGDTQYF
v_gene: TRBV18; j_gene: TRBJ1-6; d_gene: -; len: 16; CDR3nt: TGTGCCAGCTCACCGTCAACAGGGAGGGGGAATTCACCCCTCCACTTT; CDR3aa: CASSPSTGRGNSPLHF
v_gene: TRBV6-2/TRBV6-3; j_gene: TRBJ1-5; d_gene: -; len: 13; CDR3nt: TGTGCCAGCAGTTACTCGAAGCTTCAGCCCCAGCATTTT; CDR3aa: CASSYSKLQPQHF
v_gene: TRBV5-8; j_gene: TRBJ2-1; d_gene: -; len: 16; CDR3nt: TGTGCCAGCAGCCCTGCCCGACAGAGCTCCTACAATGAGCAGTTCTTC; CDR3aa: CASSPARQSSYNEQFF
v_gene: TRBV10-3; j_gene: TRBJ2-5; d_gene: -; len: 14; CDR3nt: TGTGCCACCGACGGGGGACTGGGCCAAGAGACCCAGTACTTC; CDR3aa: CATDGGLGQETQYF
v_gene: TRBV12-3/TRBV12-4; j_gene: TRBJ1-1; d_gene: -; len: 12; CDR3nt: TGTGCCAGCAGTTACGGGAACACTGAAGCTTTCTTT; CDR3aa: CASSYGNTEAFF